A selection of T cell receptor beta chains follows, all from one sample in a study of identical twins. TCRdb reprocessed the 5' RACE reads via MiXCR and lists one record per CDR3 protein. This table has around 490,000 distinct CDR3 sequences, under 25% appearing once. This sample was also put to use in a study of yellow fever vaccine responses in identical twins.

The sequencing sample was made of CD4+ T cells sorted from blood. The source of these receptors is a woman aged 18-29 years in good health. Each CDR3 is given with its conserved first and last residue. The D gene is left open where the match is weak. Where a row states a size, it is once, few, many or the class of an expanded clone; other rows omit it.

j_call clone_size v_call d_call cdr3_nt cdr3_aa
TRBJ1-5 - TRBV20-1 - TGCAGTGCCTTGGACCAGCATTTT CSALDQHF
TRBJ2-5 once TRBV4-1 - TGCGCCAGCAGCCAAGAAGGGGCCGCCTTGTACGAGACCCAGTACTTC CASSQEGAALYETQYF
TRBJ2-3 - TRBV7-3 - TGTGCCAGCAGCACGGATGTTGATAATACGCAGTATTTT CASSTDVDNTQYF
TRBJ2-4 - TRBV12-3/TRBV12-4 TRBD1 TGTGCCAGCACCAGCCGGGACAGAGGGTCCATTCAGTACTTC CASTSRDRGSIQYF
TRBJ2-1 - TRBV18 TRBD2 TGTGCCAGCTCACCGCTAGCGGGAGTGGATGAGCAGTTCTTC CASSPLAGVDEQFF
TRBJ2-6 - TRBV7-9 - TGTGCCAGCAGCCGGCCCGACACGCTATCTGGGGCCAACGTCCTGACTTTC CASSRPDTLSGANVLTF
TRBJ1-1 - TRBV6-1 - TGTGCCAGCAGTGAAGTCGAGAGACTAAAAGCTTTCTTT CASSEVERLKAFF
TRBJ2-1 few TRBV28 - TGTGCCAGCAGCCTCACCTCTGAGCTGCAGTTCTTC CASSLTSELQFF
TRBJ2-5 - TRBV3-1 - TGTGCCAGCAGCCAAGATTCCGGACTAAAAGAGACCCAGTACTTC CASSQDSGLKETQYF
TRBJ2-7 - TRBV27 - TGTGCCAGCAGTTTAGGGGCGACAGGTTCGGGCGAGCAGTACTTC CASSLGATGSGEQYF
TRBJ2-4 - TRBV7-2 - TGTGCCAGCAGCCCATCCTGGATACTAGCCAAAAACATTCAGTACTTC CASSPSWILAKNIQYF
TRBJ2-1 few TRBV3-1 TRBD1 TGTGCCAGCAGCCGCGCCCCCCTCGACAGGGCCTACAATGAGCAGTTCTTC CASSRAPLDRAYNEQFF
TRBJ1-4 - TRBV2 - TGTGCCAGCAGTGAAGGTCTTCCAAGAGGTGAAAAACTGTTTTTT CASSEGLPRGEKLFF
TRBJ2-3 few TRBV5-1 TRBD2 TGCGCCAGCAGCTTACGCCCCGGGACTAGCGGGGGTAGCACAGATACGCAGTATTTT CASSLRPGTSGGSTDTQYF
TRBJ2-7 - TRBV7-9 - TGTGCCAGCAGCTTATTCCGGGAAGGTCTCTACGAGCAGTACTTC CASSLFREGLYEQYF
TRBJ1-2 few TRBV5-1 - TGCGCCAGCAGCCGTGGGACCGCCAGTTTGGGCTATGGCTACACCTTC CASSRGTASLGYGYTF
TRBJ2-3 few TRBV29-1 - TGCAGCGTTCCCAGAGGTTCAGATACGCAGTATTTT CSVPRGSDTQYF
TRBJ2-5 - TRBV20-1 - TGCAGTGCCTGGGTCCCGGTGGAGACCCAGTACTTC CSAWVPVETQYF
TRBJ2-5 few TRBV12-3/TRBV12-4 TRBD2 TGTGCCAGCAGTTTTGGACTAGCGGGGGACATACCAGAGACCCAGTACTTC CASSFGLAGDIPETQYF
TRBJ2-1 few TRBV6-1 TRBD1 TGTGCCAGCAGCCCAGCGGACAGGGTGCCTGGTGAGCAGTTCTTC CASSPADRVPGEQFF
TRBJ2-3 - TRBV7-9 TRBD2 TGTGCCAGCAGCCAAAGCGGGAGGGGACCCACAGATACGCAGTATTTT CASSQSGRGPTDTQYF
TRBJ2-1 - TRBV24-1 TRBD2 TGTGCCACCAGTGATTGGACTAGCCCTGGCTGGCAGTTCTTC CATSDWTSPGWQFF
TRBJ2-3 - TRBV29-1 TRBD2 TGCAGCGTTGAAACCCCTTCTAGCGGGAGCACAGATACGCAGTATTTT CSVETPSSGSTDTQYF
TRBJ2-7 - TRBV5-1 TRBD2 TGCGCCAGCAGCTTGAGTGCGGGACTAGCGGGTGAGCAGTACTTC CASSLSAGLAGEQYF
TRBJ2-1 few TRBV11-2 - TGTGCCAGCAGCCCCCGGGGGCAGGGCAATGAGCAGTTCTTC CASSPRGQGNEQFF
TRBJ2-5 few TRBV10-3 - TGTGCCATCAGAGAGTCAGCAGGAGAGACCCAGTACTTC CAIRESAGETQYF
TRBJ1-5 - TRBV6-1 - TGTGCCAGCAGGGCTGGGGTAAACAATCAGCCCCAGCATTTT CASRAGVNNQPQHF
TRBJ2-3 - TRBV25-1 TRBD2 TGTGCCAGCAGCTCCCTGGGACTAGCGGGAGGGAGTTATGGCACAGATACGCAGTATTTT CASSSLGLAGGSYGTDTQYF
TRBJ2-2 - TRBV12-3/TRBV12-4 - TGTGCCAGCAGCCACCCTTGGGGGCAGAAAGACACCGGGGAGCTGTTTTTT CASSHPWGQKDTGELFF
TRBJ2-2 - TRBV7-3 TRBD2 TGTGCCAGCAGAAGCGCGGGAGTGGCCGGGGAGCTGTTTTTT CASRSAGVAGELFF
TRBJ2-1 - TRBV29-1 - TGCAGCGTTGAGGCACCGAGCTCCTACAATGAGCAGTTCTTC CSVEAPSSYNEQFF
TRBJ2-3 many TRBV10-3 - TGTGCCATCAGTGACACAGATACGCAGTATTTT CAISDTDTQYF
TRBJ2-1 - TRBV11-2 - TGTGCCAGCAGCTTAACCCAGGGAATCTCCTACAATGAGCAGTTCTTC CASSLTQGISYNEQFF
TRBJ2-7 - TRBV24-1 TRBD2 TGTGCCACCAGTGACCCGGGACTAGGCGGAGGCGAGCAGTACTTC CATSDPGLGGGEQYF
TRBJ2-1 - TRBV6-6 TRBD2 TGTGCCAGCAGGGGGAGGGCCTTGATAAGAATGTTCTTC CASRGRALIRMFF
TRBJ1-6 few TRBV16 - TGTGCCAGCAAGGGAGTTACGTCCTATAATTCACCCCTCCACTTT CASKGVTSYNSPLHF
TRBJ2-7 few TRBV5-1 - TGCGCCAGCAGCTTGGCCGGGACAACTAGCGAGCAGTACTTC CASSLAGTTSEQYF
TRBJ2-1 - TRBV7-6 - TGTGCCAGCGCTACCGGGAGTATATCCTACAATGAGCAGTTCTTC CASATGSISYNEQFF
TRBJ2-2 - TRBV12-5 TRBD2 TGTGCTAGTGGCGGAGCTAGCGGGATCAACACCGGGGAGCTGTTTTTT CASGGASGINTGELFF
TRBJ2-5 - TRBV6-1 - TGTGCCAGCTTCGGAGGGGAGGCGGGGGAGACCCAGTACTTC CASFGGEAGETQYF
TRBJ2-3 few TRBV20-1 - TGCAGTGCCAGACCGGGGACGGGAGCTAACACAGATACGCAGTATTTT CSARPGTGANTDTQYF
TRBJ2-3 - TRBV10-1 TRBD1 TGCGCCAGCGGGAACAGGGGCGAGTTGGGAGATACGCAGTATTTT CASGNRGELGDTQYF
TRBJ2-1 - TRBV20-1 - TGTTTCGCTAGACTTTCGATTAACAATGAGCAGTTCTTC CFARLSINNEQFF
TRBJ2-1 - TRBV20-1 TRBD2 TGCAGTGCTAGCACAAGACTAGCCCACAATGAGCAGTTCTTC CSASTRLAHNEQFF
TRBJ1-4 many TRBV11-2 - TGTGCCAGCAGCATAAATGCGGGACATGCAGAAAAACTGTTTTTT CASSINAGHAEKLFF
TRBJ1-1 few TRBV7-9 - TGTGCCAGCGGGGAAGTGGGCACTGAAGCTTTCTTT CASGEVGTEAFF
TRBJ2-2 - TRBV12-3/TRBV12-4 - TGTGCCAGCACCCAATCTACAGGGACTCCCGGGGAGCTGTTTTTT CASTQSTGTPGELFF
TRBJ1-2 few TRBV5-1 - TGCGCCAGCAGCTTGGTCGCGACACCTACCTCTAGGACCTATGGCTACACCTTC CASSLVATPTSRTYGYTF
TRBJ2-1 few TRBV5-1 TRBD1 TGCGCCAGCAGCGCGGAAACAGGGGGCCCCTACAATGAGCAGTTCTTC CASSAETGGPYNEQFF
TRBJ2-2 few TRBV7-7 - TGTGCCAGCAGCCCTGAACTAGCCTCGTACACCGGGGAGCTGTTTTTT CASSPELASYTGELFF